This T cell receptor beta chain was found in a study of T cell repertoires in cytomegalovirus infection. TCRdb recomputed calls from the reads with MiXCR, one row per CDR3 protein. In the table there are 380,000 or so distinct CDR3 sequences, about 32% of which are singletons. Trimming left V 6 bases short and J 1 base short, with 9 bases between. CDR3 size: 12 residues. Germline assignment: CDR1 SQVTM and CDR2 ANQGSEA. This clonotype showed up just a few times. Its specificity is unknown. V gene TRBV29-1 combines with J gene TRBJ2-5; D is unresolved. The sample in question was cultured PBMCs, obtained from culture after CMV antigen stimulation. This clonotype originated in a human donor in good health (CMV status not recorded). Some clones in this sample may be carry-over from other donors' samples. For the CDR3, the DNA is TGCAGCGTCCGAAGTTCCCAAGAGACCCAGTACTTC. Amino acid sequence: CSVRSSQETQYF.